Listed below are T cell receptor beta chains from one sample, sequenced in a study of blood T cell repertoires in COVID-19. Assay: immunoSEQ multiplex PCR; the TCRdb copy retains only in-frame clones and omits some. Found here are roughly 30,000 clones, roughly nine tenths of them singletons; the top ten hold approximately 49%. The material sequenced was peripheral blood. These receptors were collected from a human donor with acute or convalescent COVID-19. The donor label of this sample is uncertain. Each CDR3 is given with its conserved first and last residue. The D gene is left open where the match is weak. For some rows the clone size is stated as once, few or many, or as a class when expanded; others skip it.

d_call,clone_size,v_call,j_call,cdr3_nt,cdr3_aa
NA,NA,TRBV2,TRBJ1-1,TGTGCCAGCAGTCGTGACAGTTCCTGGACTGAAGCTTTCTTT,CASSRDSSWTEAFF
TRBD2,NA,TRBV11-2,TRBJ2-7,TGTGCCAGCAGCTTAGGTGCGGGGGATACTGCCGAGCAGTACTTC,CASSLGAGDTAEQYF
TRBD2,few,TRBV7-9,TRBJ2-1,TGTGCCAGCAGTCTAGCGGGGGGGCCTGATGAGCAGTTCTTC,CASSLAGGPDEQFF
NA,once,TRBV11-1,TRBJ2-3,TGTGCCAGCAGGCGAACGTGGGGAGCAGGAACAGATACGCAGTATTTT,CASRRTWGAGTDTQYF
NA,NA,TRBV2,TRBJ2-3,TGTGCCAGCAGTGAGGCCAGTTCCACAGATACGCAGTATTTT,CASSEASSTDTQYF
NA,once,TRBV5-1,TRBJ1-4,TGCGCCAGCAGCCCGAATCCCGGGACACGTAATGAAAAACTGTTTTTT,CASSPNPGTRNEKLFF
TRBD2,NA,TRBV2,TRBJ2-3,TGTGCCAGCAGCGCGACTAGCGGGGGGTATCAACTCACAGATACGCAGTATTTT,CASSATSGGYQLTDTQYF
TRBD2,NA,TRBV10-2,TRBJ2-5,TGCGCCAGCAGTGAGTTTGTGTTAGCGGGAGGGCGAGAGACCCAGTACTTC,CASSEFVLAGGRETQYF
TRBD2,NA,TRBV9,TRBJ2-2,TGTGCCAGCAGCGTAGTAGCGGGAGACACCGGGGAGCTGTTTTTT,CASSVVAGDTGELFF
TRBD1,once,TRBV27,TRBJ1-1,TGTGCCAGCAGACGAGGTGACAGGGCGAACACTGAAGCTTTCTTT,CASRRGDRANTEAFF
NA,NA,TRBV12-5,TRBJ1-5,TGTGCTAGTGGGACGGGGTCCAATCAGCCCCAGCATTTT,CASGTGSNQPQHF
TRBD2,NA,TRBV29-1,TRBJ2-7,TGCAGCGCCAAACGGACTAGTAACGAGCAGTACTTC,CSAKRTSNEQYF
NA,NA,TRBV27,TRBJ2-1,TGTGCCAGCAGTTTATGGTCCAGGGTAGCCAATGAGCAGTTCTTC,CASSLWSRVANEQFF
TRBD1,NA,TRBV28,TRBJ1-4,TGTGCCAGCAGTAGGACAGGGGGAACGGCAACTAATGAAAAACTGTTTTTT,CASSRTGGTATNEKLFF
TRBD1,NA,TRBV28,TRBJ1-2,TGTGCCAGCAGTTTCGGGACAGGGGTCGGCTACACCTTC,CASSFGTGVGYTF
NA,NA,TRBV5-1,TRBJ2-2,TGCGCCAGCAGCTCGGCGTCGGGCGGGACCGGGGAGCTGTTTTTT,CASSSASGGTGELFF